One and the same sample provided the 30 T cell receptor beta chains below, sequenced in a study of blood T cell repertoires in COVID-19. The table came from immunoSEQ multiplex PCR; TCRdb's copy has only in-frame clones and leaves some out. This repertoire shows roughly 74,000 clones, around 88% found once; its top ten account for roughly 2.1%. What was sequenced was peripheral blood. These receptor sequences come from a woman of 80 years or more with active or convalescent COVID-19.

This chain uses TRBV12-3 or TRBV12-4 with TRBJ2-2, with D hard to call. The CDR3 is made up of 13 amino acids. V was shortened by 5 bases and J by 4 bases, with 8 bases between the two germline ends. DNA of the CDR3: TGTGCCAGCAGTCCACTCGGCACCGGGGAGCTGTTTTTT. This encodes CASSPLGTGELFF.

Only a few counts were recorded for this clone. This chain links TRBV5-1 with TRBJ2-7, with D perhaps TRBD2 (6 bases). The germline V and J ends were trimmed by 4 bases and 4 bases, with 15 bases remaining between them. CDR1 and CDR2 (germline): SGHRS, YFSETQ. The CDR3 spans 14 residues. CDR3 DNA: TGCGCCAGCAGCCTCCCCGGGGGTGGGTACGAGCAGTACTTC. Residues: CASSLPGGGYEQYF.

The chain recombines TRBV5-1 with TRBJ1-1, with a possible D match to TRBD1 (6 bases). Germline values: CDR1 SGHRS, CDR2 YFSETQ. Trimming stripped 3 bases from V and 8 bases from J, with 11 bases between. This CDR3 has 12 residues. The CDR3 spells CASSSGTPEAFF. For the CDR3, the DNA is TGCGCCAGCAGCTCCGGGACACCCGAAGCTTTCTTT.

The V call is TRBV6-6, the J call TRBJ1-1; D is undetermined. In germline, CDR1 is MNHNY, CDR2 SVGAGI (reference sequence). V was shortened by 5 bases and J by 4 bases, with 11 bases between the two germline ends. CDR3 length: 13 residues. This CDR3 is CASSQSGVTEAFF. In DNA, the CDR3 is TGTGCCAGCAGTCAGTCCGGGGTCACTGAAGCTTTCTTT.

The V gene is TRBV2, the J gene TRBJ2-7; D is possibly TRBD2 (5 bases). Germline values: CDR1 SNHLY, CDR2 FYNNEI. CDR3 length equals 14 residues. Between the trimmed V and J ends, which lost 1 base and 3 bases, there was a span of 10 bases. This chain's CDR3 is CASSEGIRGYEQYF. In DNA, the CDR3 is TGTGCCAGCAGTGAAGGAATACGGGGCTACGAGCAGTACTTC. The complete variable domain, with remaining parts taken from reference TRBV2 and TRBJ2-7, reads EPEVTQTPSHQVTQMGQEVILRCVPISNHLYFYWYRQILGQKVEFLVSFYNNEISEKSEIFDDQFSVERPDGSNFTLKIRSTKLEDSAMYFCASSEGIRGYEQYFGPGTRLTVT.

The gene calls are TRBV5-1 and TRBJ2-3; 11 nucleotides agree with TRBD1. The V gene end was trimmed by 9 bases and the J gene end by 2 bases; junction bases not matched to a gene: 14. The CDR3 spans 17 residues. The V gene's germline CDR1 is SGHRS and CDR2 YFSETQ. As DNA, the CDR3 is TGCGCCACCCGACGGGGACGGACAGGGGGCAACACAGATACGCAGTATTTT. It yields the protein CATRRGRTGGNTDTQYF.

The chain combines TRBV6-2 or TRBV6-3 with TRBJ1-1; 10 bases are shared with TRBD1. Trimming at V came to 6 bases and at J to 0 bases, leaving 7 bases not matched to a gene. The CDR3 length is 16 residues. Germline loops: CDR1 MNHEY, CDR2 SVGEGT. The CDR3 here is CASSSGTGAMNTEAFF. The CDR3 DNA reads as TGTGCCAGCAGCTCCGGGACAGGGGCGATGAACACTGAAGCTTTCTTT.

The J gene is TRBJ2-1, the V gene TRBV9; the match to TRBD2 covers 7 bases. Germline V CDR1 and CDR2: SGDLS, YYNGEE. The CDR3 covers 15 residues. The V gene end was trimmed by 5 bases and the J gene end by 4 bases; junction bases not matched to a gene: 9. CDR3 in DNA: TGTGCCAGCAGTTCTACCGGGGGGTTTTACAATGAGCAGTTCTTC. It is translated as CASSSTGGFYNEQFF. Full variable domain (rest looked up from reference TRBV9 and TRBJ2-1): DSGVTQTPKHLITATGQRVTLRCSPRSGDLSVYWYQQSLDQGLQFLIQYYNGEERAKGNILERFSAQQFPDLHSELNLSSLELGDSALYFCASSSTGGFYNEQFFGPGTRLTVL.

The J gene is TRBJ1-1, the V gene TRBV5-6, with 7 bases that match TRBD1. Trimming removed 2 bases from V and 6 bases from J; junction bases left unmatched: 4. Per the germline V gene, CDR1 is SGHDT and CDR2 is YYEEEE. CDR3 length: 13 amino acids. The CDR3 DNA sequence: TGTGCCAGCAGCTTATTACAGGGGTCTGAAGCTTTCTTT. It encodes CASSLLQGSEAFF.

V gene TRBV27 combines with J gene TRBJ1-2; a possible D gene is TRBD1 (5 bases). Trimming left V 5 bases short and J 2 bases short, with 12 bases between. Germline CDR1 is MNHEY and CDR2 is SMNVEV (reference sequence). The CDR3 covers 14 residues. The CDR3 region is CASSLAGGNYGYTF. Here the CDR3 DNA reads TGTGCCAGCAGTCTAGCCGGGGGGAACTATGGCTACACCTTC.

The genes are TRBV6-6 and TRBJ2-7; D perhaps matches TRBD1 (5 bases). CDR1 and CDR2 (germline): MNHNY, SVGAGI (reference sequence). The CDR3 extends over 14 amino acids. V was shortened by 2 bases and J by 2 bases, with 10 bases between the two germline ends. The CDR3 DNA sequence: TGTGCCAGCAGTTACAAGGGGCTAACCTACGAGCAGTACTTC. It yields the protein CASSYKGLTYEQYF.

The rearrangement links TRBV30 to TRBJ1-1; 7 bases are a match to TRBD1. Germline loops: CDR1 GTSNPN, CDR2 SVGIG (reference sequence). Trimming removed 7 bases from V and 6 bases from J; junction bases left unmatched: 11. The CDR3 length is 13 residues. CDR3: CASAEGAGAEAFF. CDR3 nucleotide sequence: TGTGCCTCGGCGGAGGGGGCGGGCGCTGAAGCTTTCTTT. Based on the CDR3 plus reference TRBV30 and TRBJ1-1, the full variable domain is SQTIHQWPATLVQPVGSPLSLECTVEGTSNPNLYWYRQAAGRGLQLLFYSVGIGQISSEVPQNLSASRPQDRQFILSSKKLLLSDSGFYLCASAEGAGAEAFFGQGTRLTVV.

This clone has a handful of counts. This sequence joins TRBV7-6 and TRBJ1-2, with 7 bases that match TRBD1. Trimming took 5 bases from V and 4 from J; bases not matched to a gene: 10. The CDR3 contains 15 residues. Germline V CDR1 and CDR2: SGHVS, FNYEAQ. This CDR3 reads CASSPMTGFGYGYTF. The CDR3 DNA follows: TGTGCCAGCAGCCCCATGACAGGGTTTGGCTATGGCTACACCTTC.

The CDR3 protein is CASSEGRDRGGYTF. In DNA, the CDR3 is TGTGCCAGCAGTGAAGGTAGAGATCGCGGTGGCTACACCTTC. The rearrangement links TRBV2 to TRBJ1-2, with unresolved D. Per germline, CDR1 SNHLY and CDR2 FYNNEI. V was shortened by 1 base and J by 7 bases, with 13 bases between the two germline ends. The CDR3 has 14 amino acids.

The rearrangement joins TRBV5-1 to TRBJ2-7, with D possibly TRBD2 on 6 matching bases. Trimming removed 5 bases from V and 2 bases from J, with 17 bases in between. Germline assignment: CDR1 SGHRS and CDR2 YFSETQ. The CDR3 spans 15 residues. The DNA for the CDR3 is TGCGCCAGCAGGGATGAGGCTAGCGCACCCTACGAGCAGTACTTC. Protein: CASRDEASAPYEQYF.

The rearrangement links TRBV6-1 to TRBJ2-1; TRBD1 agrees at 9 bases. The germline V gene encodes CDR1 MNHNS and CDR2 SASEGT. Trimming removed 4 bases from V and 8 bases from J; junction bases left unmatched: 12. The CDR3 contains 16 residues. CDR3 DNA sequence: TGTGCCAGCAGTGCCCCGCCGGGACAGGGAATTTATGAGCAGTTCTTC. Residues: CASSAPPGQGIYEQFF.

The V and J genes are TRBV5-4 and TRBJ2-5, with 8 nucleotides matching TRBD1. This CDR3 has 13 residues. With V trimmed by 4 bases and J by 4 bases, 3 bases remained unmatched. Germline loops: CDR1 SGHNT, CDR2 YYREEE (reference sequence). CDR3 DNA sequence: TGTGCCAGCAGCGGACAGGGCGCAGAGACCCAGTACTTC. This translates into CASSGQGAETQYF.

This clone was seen just once. Sequence at one end of the junction differs from germline and may be a read error. The chain combines TRBV7-7 with TRBJ2-1; possible D gene TRBD2, 6 bases. The CDR3 has 13 residues. Germline V CDR1 and CDR2: SSHAT, FNYEAQ (reference sequence). The CDR3 DNA is TGTGCTAGCAGCTTTGCGGGACGGCATGAGCAGTTCTTC. Translating gives CASSFAGRHEQFF.

The chain uses TRBV4-3 and TRBJ2-3; possibly TRBD2 for D (7 bases). Germline assignment: CDR1 LGHNA and CDR2 YSLEER. Trimming removed 4 bases at V and 5 bases at J, with 22 bases between. The CDR3 length is 17 residues. CDR3 sequence: CASSPGLVEGVEDTQYF. The CDR3 DNA reads as TGCGCCAGCAGCCCCGGACTAGTAGAGGGGGTGGAAGATACGCAGTATTTT.

The gene calls are TRBV5-6 and TRBJ2-1; possibly TRBD2 for D (5 bases). The germline V gene encodes CDR1 SGHDT and CDR2 YYEEEE. V lost 1 base to trimming and J lost 9 bases, with 8 bases between them. The CDR3 loop spans 12 amino acids. The CDR3 nucleotides are TGTGCCAGCAGCTTGCCCCGGGGTGAGCAGTTCTTC. It is translated as CASSLPRGEQFF.

This clone was seen just once. The chain carries TRBV6-2 or TRBV6-3 and TRBJ1-5; D perhaps matches TRBD1 (6 bases). CDR3 length: 17 amino acids. V lost 2 bases to trimming and J lost 1 base, with 15 bases between them. Germline V gene sequence: CDR1 MNHEY, CDR2 SVGEGT. The CDR3 reads CASSYAPGDRSNQPQHF. CDR3 sequence (DNA): TGTGCCAGCAGTTACGCTCCAGGGGATAGGAGCAATCAGCCCCAGCATTTT.

The chain has TRBV19 and TRBJ2-1; 11 bases are shared with TRBD2. The junction had 9 bases not matched to a gene; V was cut back by 10 bases and J by 7 bases. The CDR3 runs to 14 residues. Per the germline V gene, CDR1 is LNHDA and CDR2 is SQIVND (reference sequence). The CDR3 region has the DNA TGTGCCACCGCTGGGACTAGCGGAGGGAATGAGCAGTTCTTC. Residues: CATAGTSGGNEQFF.

This chain links TRBV10-3 with TRBJ1-2, with TRBD1 matching 8 bases. The CDR3 is made up of 14 amino acids. V trimming: 4 bases; J trimming: 3 bases; junction bases outside the gene matches: 4. CDR1 is ENHRY and CDR2 is SYGVKD in the germline V gene. The CDR3 region is CAISAGQADYGYTF. Written as DNA, the CDR3 is TGTGCCATCAGTGCGGGACAGGCCGACTATGGCTACACCTTC.

This clone has a handful of counts. The rearrangement uses TRBV10-3 and TRBJ1-5, with D possibly being TRBD1 (6 bases). Trimming shortened V by 6 bases and J by 2 bases, and 11 bases separated the two germline ends. CDR1 and CDR2 from the germline V gene are ENHRY and SYGVKD. The CDR3 runs 14 residues. For the CDR3, the DNA is TGTGCCATCAGATCGGACAGCGGCAATCAGCCCCAGCATTTT. Translation: CAIRSDSGNQPQHF.

This clone occurred once. The chain uses TRBV20-1 and TRBJ2-1; TRBD2 might be the D (5 bases). V was cut by 3 bases and J by 7 bases, with 13 bases left in between. This CDR3 spans 13 amino acids. CDR1 is DFQATT, CDR2 SNEGSKA, per germline (reference sequence). CDR3 bases: TGCAGTGCTAGTAAGGGAGCTGGGAATGAGCAGTTCTTC. It specifies CSASKGAGNEQFF.

The rearrangement uses TRBV20-1 and TRBJ2-5, with TRBD2 identical over 13 bases. The CDR3 has 16 amino acids. Germline assignment: CDR1 DFQATT and CDR2 SNEGSKA (reference sequence). Germline trimming cut 3 bases from V and 1 base from J; bases unmatched to any gene: 5. This CDR3 reads CSASAGTSGVQETQYF. As DNA, the CDR3 is TGCAGTGCTAGTGCGGGGACTAGCGGGGTCCAAGAGACCCAGTACTTC.

The chain employs TRBV2 and TRBJ2-7; 12 positions match TRBD2. V was pared by 8 bases and J by 5 bases, with 7 bases of the junction left unmatched. Germline V gene lookup returns CDR1 SNHLY and CDR2 FYNNEI. There are 14 residues in the CDR3. The CDR3 protein is CASLTSGRSNEQYF. DNA for the CDR3: TGTGCCAGCCTTACTAGCGGGAGGAGCAACGAGCAGTACTTC.

J is TRBJ2-1 and V is TRBV5-1, with TRBD1 matching 7 bases. The germline V gene encodes CDR1 SGHRS and CDR2 YFSETQ. Unmatched junction bases numbered 12, after V lost 3 bases and J lost 0 bases. The CDR3 is 18 amino acids. CDR3 protein: CASSSPSSGTDSYNEQFF. The DNA of the CDR3 is TGCGCCAGCAGCTCTCCCTCTTCCGGGACAGACTCCTACAATGAGCAGTTCTTC.

This chain uses TRBV15 with TRBJ1-1; 7 nucleotides agree with TRBD1. Trimming at V came to 3 bases and at J to 0 bases, leaving 1 base not matched to a gene. CDR1 and CDR2 from the germline V gene are LNHNV and YYDKDF (reference sequence). The CDR3 runs to 14 residues. In DNA form, the CDR3 reads TGTGCCACCAGCAGGGGGACAGTGAACACTGAAGCTTTCTTT. Translating it yields CATSRGTVNTEAFF.

The V gene is TRBV7-8, the J gene TRBJ2-3; 11 bases are a match to TRBD2. Germline V gene sequence: CDR1 SGHVS, CDR2 FQNEAQ. Unmatched junction bases numbered 10, after V lost 5 bases and J lost 3 bases. The CDR3 consists of 17 residues. The CDR3 bases are TGTGCCAGCAGCCCAATTAGCGGGAGGGCCATGACAGATACGCAGTATTTT. Translation gives CASSPISGRAMTDTQYF.